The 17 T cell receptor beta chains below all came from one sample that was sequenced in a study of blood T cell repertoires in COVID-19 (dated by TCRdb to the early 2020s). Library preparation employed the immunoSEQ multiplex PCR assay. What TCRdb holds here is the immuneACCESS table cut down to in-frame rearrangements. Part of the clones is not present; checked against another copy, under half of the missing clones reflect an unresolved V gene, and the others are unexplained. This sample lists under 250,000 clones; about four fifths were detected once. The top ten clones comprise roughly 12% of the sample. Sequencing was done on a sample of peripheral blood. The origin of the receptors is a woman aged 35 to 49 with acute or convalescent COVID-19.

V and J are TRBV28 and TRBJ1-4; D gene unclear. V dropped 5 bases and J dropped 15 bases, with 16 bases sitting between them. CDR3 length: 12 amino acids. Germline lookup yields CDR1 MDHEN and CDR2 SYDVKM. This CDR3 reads CASSAPEARVFF. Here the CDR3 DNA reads TGTGCCAGCAGTGCGCCCGAGGCGAGGGTGTTTTTT.

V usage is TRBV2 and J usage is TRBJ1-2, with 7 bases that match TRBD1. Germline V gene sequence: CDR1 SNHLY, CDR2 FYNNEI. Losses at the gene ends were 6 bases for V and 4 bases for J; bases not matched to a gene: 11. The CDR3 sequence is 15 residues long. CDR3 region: CASRARGQTFYGYTF. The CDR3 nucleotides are TGTGCCAGCAGAGCTCGGGGACAGACCTTCTATGGCTACACCTTC. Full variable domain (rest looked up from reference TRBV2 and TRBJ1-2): EPEVTQTPSHQVTQMGQEVILRCVPISNHLYFYWYRQILGQKVEFLVSFYNNEISEKSEIFDDQFSVERPDGSNFTLKIRSTKLEDSAMYFCASRARGQTFYGYTFGSGTRLTVV.

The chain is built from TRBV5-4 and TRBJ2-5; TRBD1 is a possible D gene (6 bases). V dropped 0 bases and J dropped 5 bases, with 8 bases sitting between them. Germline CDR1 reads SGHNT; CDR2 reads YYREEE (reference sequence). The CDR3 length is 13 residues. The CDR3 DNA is TGTGCCAGCAGCTTGGACAGGGATGAGACCCAGTACTTC. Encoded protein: CASSLDRDETQYF. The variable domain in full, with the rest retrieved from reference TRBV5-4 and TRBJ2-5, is ETGVTQSPTHLIKTRGQQVTLRCSSQSGHNTVSWYQQALGQGPQFIFQYYREEENGRGNFPPRFSGLQFPNYSSELNVNALELDDSALYLCASSLDRDETQYFGPGTRLLVL.

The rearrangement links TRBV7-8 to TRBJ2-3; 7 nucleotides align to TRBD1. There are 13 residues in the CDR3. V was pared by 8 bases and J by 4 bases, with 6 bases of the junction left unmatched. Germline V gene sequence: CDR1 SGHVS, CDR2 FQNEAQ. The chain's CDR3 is CASGIGGPDTQYF. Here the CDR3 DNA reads TGTGCCAGCGGAATAGGGGGCCCAGATACGCAGTATTTT.

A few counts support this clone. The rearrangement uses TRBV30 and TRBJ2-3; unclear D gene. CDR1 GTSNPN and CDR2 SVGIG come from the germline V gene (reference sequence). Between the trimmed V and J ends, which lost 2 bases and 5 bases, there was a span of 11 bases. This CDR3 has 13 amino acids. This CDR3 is CAWSFSPGDTQYF. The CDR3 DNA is TGTGCCTGGAGTTTTTCCCCGGGAGATACGCAGTATTTT.

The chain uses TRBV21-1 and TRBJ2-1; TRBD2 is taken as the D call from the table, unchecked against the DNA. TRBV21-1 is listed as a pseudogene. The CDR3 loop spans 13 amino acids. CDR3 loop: CASTQTRVDEQFF. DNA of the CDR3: TGTGCCAGCACCCAAACGCGAGTTGATGAGCAGTTCTTC.

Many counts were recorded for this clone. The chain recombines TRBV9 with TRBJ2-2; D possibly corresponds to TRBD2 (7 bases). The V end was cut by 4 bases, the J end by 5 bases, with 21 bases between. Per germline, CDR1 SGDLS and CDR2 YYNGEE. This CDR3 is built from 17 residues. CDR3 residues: CASSPRHGGAETGELFF. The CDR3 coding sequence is TGTGCCAGCAGCCCCCGGCATGGGGGGGCCGAGACCGGGGAGCTGTTTTTT.

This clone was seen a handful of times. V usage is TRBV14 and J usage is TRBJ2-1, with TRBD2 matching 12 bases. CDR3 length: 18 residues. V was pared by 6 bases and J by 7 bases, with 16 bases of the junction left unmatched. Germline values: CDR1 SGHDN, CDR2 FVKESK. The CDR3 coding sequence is TGTGCCAGCAGTCTCCGGACCGGACTAGCGGGGCGAAGGAATGAGCAGTTCTTC. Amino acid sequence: CASSLRTGLAGRRNEQFF. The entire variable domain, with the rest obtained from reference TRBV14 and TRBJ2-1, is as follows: EAGVTQFPSHSVIEKGQTVTLRCDPISGHDNLYWYRRVMGKEIKFLLHFVKESKQDESGMPNNRFLAERTGGTYSTLKVQPAELEDSGVYFCASSLRTGLAGRRNEQFFGPGTRLTVL.

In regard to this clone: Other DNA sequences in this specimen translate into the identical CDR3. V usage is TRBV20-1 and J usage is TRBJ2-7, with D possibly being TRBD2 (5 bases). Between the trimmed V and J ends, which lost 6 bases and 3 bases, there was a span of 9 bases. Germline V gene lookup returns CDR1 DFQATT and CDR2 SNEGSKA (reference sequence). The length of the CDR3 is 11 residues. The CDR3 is CSAPRGYEQYF. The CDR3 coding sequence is TGCAGTGCCCCCCGGGGCTACGAGCAGTACTTC.

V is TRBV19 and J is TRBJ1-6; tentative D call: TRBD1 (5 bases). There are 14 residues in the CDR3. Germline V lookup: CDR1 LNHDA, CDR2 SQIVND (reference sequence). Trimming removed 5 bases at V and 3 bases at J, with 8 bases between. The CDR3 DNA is TGTGCCAGTAGTTCACAGGACTATAATTCACCCCTCCACTTT. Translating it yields CASSSQDYNSPLHF.

The CDR3 loop reads CASSLDGLAGNEQFF. CDR3 bases: TGTGCCAGCAGCTTAGATGGACTAGCGGGAAATGAGCAGTTCTTC. The J gene is TRBJ2-1, the V gene TRBV7-2, with 12 bases lining up with TRBD2. J gave up 7 bases and V 1 base, and 2 bases lay outside the gene matches. The germline V gene encodes CDR1 SGHTA and CDR2 FQGNSA. The CDR3 is 15 residues long.

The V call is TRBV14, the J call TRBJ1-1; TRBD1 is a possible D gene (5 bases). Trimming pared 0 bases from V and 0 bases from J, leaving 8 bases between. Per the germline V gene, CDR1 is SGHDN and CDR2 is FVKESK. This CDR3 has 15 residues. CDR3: CASSQDKGLNTEAFF. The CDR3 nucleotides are TGTGCCAGCAGCCAAGACAAGGGGTTGAACACTGAAGCTTTCTTT.

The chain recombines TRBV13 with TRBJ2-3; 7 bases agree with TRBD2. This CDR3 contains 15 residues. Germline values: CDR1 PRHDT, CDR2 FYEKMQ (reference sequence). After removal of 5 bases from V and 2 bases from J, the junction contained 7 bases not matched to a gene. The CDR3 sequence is CASSPAGGFTDTQYF. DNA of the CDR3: TGTGCCAGCAGCCCCGCCGGGGGGTTCACAGATACGCAGTATTTT.

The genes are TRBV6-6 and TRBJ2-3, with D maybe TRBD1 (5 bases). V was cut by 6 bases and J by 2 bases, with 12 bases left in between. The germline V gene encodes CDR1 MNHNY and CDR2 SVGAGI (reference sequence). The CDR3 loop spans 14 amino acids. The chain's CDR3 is CASRETDYTDTQYF. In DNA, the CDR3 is TGTGCCAGCAGAGAGACAGATTACACAGATACGCAGTATTTT.

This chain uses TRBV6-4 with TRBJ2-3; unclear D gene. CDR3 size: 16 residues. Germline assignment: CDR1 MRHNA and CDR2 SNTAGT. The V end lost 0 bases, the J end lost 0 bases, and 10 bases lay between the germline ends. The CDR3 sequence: CASSDSFSTSTDTQYF. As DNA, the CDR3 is TGTGCCAGCAGTGACTCGTTTTCCACTAGCACAGATACGCAGTATTTT.

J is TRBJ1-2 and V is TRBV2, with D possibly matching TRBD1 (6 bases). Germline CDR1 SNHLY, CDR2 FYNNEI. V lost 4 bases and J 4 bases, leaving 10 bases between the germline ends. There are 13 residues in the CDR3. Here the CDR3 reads CASSATGSYGYTF. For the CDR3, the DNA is TGTGCCAGCAGTGCTACAGGGTCCTATGGCTACACCTTC.

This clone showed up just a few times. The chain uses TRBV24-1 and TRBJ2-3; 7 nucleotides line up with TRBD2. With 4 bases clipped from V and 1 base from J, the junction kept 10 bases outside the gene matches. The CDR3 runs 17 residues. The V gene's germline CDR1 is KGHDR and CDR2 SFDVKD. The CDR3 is CATSDPRTGGGTDTQYF. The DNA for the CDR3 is TGTGCCACCAGTGACCCCCGGACGGGAGGAGGCACAGATACGCAGTATTTT.